A single sample is the source of the 12 T cell receptor beta chains below, sequenced in a study of T-cell reconstitution after alpha-beta-depleted transplantation in children. Unique molecular identifiers were incorporated when the TCRbeta library was constructed. From the PCR reads, TCRdb called clonotypes with MiXCR, one entry per CDR3 protein. The sample has some 530,000 distinct CDR3 sequences, approximately 13% seen once. The source was PBMCs from the stem cell graft donor, collected from the stem cell graft. Every receptor here comes from a human donor who donated a stem cell graft to a child with combined immunodeficiency.

The CDR3 loop reads CAISESSRGQYEQYF. The CDR3 DNA reads as TGTGCCATCAGTGAGTCGAGCAGGGGGCAGTACGAGCAGTACTTC. The V gene is TRBV10-3, the J gene TRBJ2-7; 8 bases align to TRBD1. V gave up 0 bases and J gave up 4 bases; unmatched junction bases: 5. This CDR3 region has 15 residues. CDR1 and CDR2 from the germline V gene are ENHRY and SYGVKD.

The rearrangement joins TRBV7-3 to TRBJ2-2; 9 nucleotides align to TRBD2. The V gene end was trimmed by 6 bases and the J gene end by 3 bases; junction bases not matched to a gene: 11. Germline V gene lookup returns CDR1 SGHTA and CDR2 FQGTGA. The CDR3 has 17 residues. DNA of the CDR3: TGTGCCAGCAGTCAGACGGGACTAGCCTCAGACACCGGGGAGCTGTTTTTT. This codes for CASSQTGLASDTGELFF.

This clonotype came up a few times. The genes are TRBV18 and TRBJ2-1; perhaps TRBD1 as D (6 bases). V was shortened by 3 bases and J by 12 bases, with 9 bases between the two germline ends. CDR3 length equals 11 residues. Germline V lookup: CDR1 KGHSH, CDR2 LQKENI. This CDR3 reads CASSPTGSQFF. CDR3 DNA sequence: TGTGCCAGCTCACCCACAGGGTCGCAGTTCTTC.

This clonotype showed up just a few times. The rearrangement uses TRBV12-3 or TRBV12-4 and TRBJ2-7, with a possible D match to TRBD1 (5 bases). The V gene lost 5 bases and the J gene lost 6 bases, with 14 bases spanning the gap. The CDR3 contains 13 residues. CDR3 in amino acids: CASSERGFGEQYF. Here the CDR3 DNA reads TGTGCCAGCAGTGAAAGGGGTTTTGGCGAGCAGTACTTC.

Notes on this clonotype: An end of the junction does not agree with germline; a read error may underlie this. The V and J genes are TRBV30 and TRBJ2-7; D not resolved. The CDR3 consists of 14 residues. From germline, CDR1 is GTSNPN and CDR2 SVGIG (reference sequence). CDR3 protein: CAWSVRRQNNEEYF. The DNA of the CDR3 is TGTGCCTGGAGTGTACGAAGGCAGAATAACGAGGAGTACTTC. The variable domain in full, with the rest retrieved from reference TRBV30 and TRBJ2-7, is SQTIHQWPATLVQPVGSPLSLECTVEGTSNPNLYWYRQAAGRGLQLLFYSVGIGQISSEVPQNLSASRPQDRQFILSSKKLLLSDSGFYLCAWSVRRQNNEEYFGPGTRLTVT.

This chain connects TRBV12-3 or TRBV12-4 to TRBJ2-1; 8 nucleotides align to TRBD1. Unmatched junction bases numbered 7, after V lost 6 bases and J lost 3 bases. The CDR3 totals 15 residues. CDR3 in amino acids: CASSVGQGGYNEQFF. The DNA of the CDR3 is TGTGCCAGCAGCGTCGGACAGGGTGGCTACAATGAGCAGTTCTTC.

This clonotype has more than one count but fewer than ten. The chain's CDR3 is CSVTYVETQYF. CDR3 nucleotides: TGCAGCGTAACGTACGTAGAGACCCAGTACTTC. This chain connects TRBV29-1 to TRBJ2-5; D not certain. Germline CDR1 SQVTM, CDR2 ANQGSEA. Between the trimmed V and J ends, which lost 6 bases and 4 bases, there was a span of 9 bases. The CDR3 covers 11 residues.

This clonotype was counted ten times or more. The rearrangement links TRBV20-1 to TRBJ2-7; no firm D call. The germline V and J ends were trimmed by 6 bases and 0 bases, with 15 bases remaining between them. Germline V gene sequence: CDR1 DFQATT, CDR2 SNEGSKA (reference sequence). The CDR3 has 14 amino acids. The DNA for the CDR3 is TGCAGTGCAACACCTGGCAGGAGCTCCTACGAGCAGTACTTC. This gives the protein CSATPGRSSYEQYF.

This clonotype was seen repeatedly, ten times or more. V is TRBV5-1 and J is TRBJ2-2, with D hard to call. The V end was cut by 3 bases, the J end by 5 bases, with 8 bases between. The CDR3 runs 13 residues. The germline CDR1 and CDR2 sequences are SGHRS and YFSETQ. CDR3 DNA sequence: TGCGCCAGCAGCTCCTCAACAACCGGGGAGCTGTTTTTT. Amino acids: CASSSSTTGELFF. The whole variable domain, filled in from reference TRBV5-1 and TRBJ2-2, reads KAGVTQTPRYLIKTRGQQVTLSCSPISGHRSVSWYQQTPGQGLQFLFEYFSETQRNKGNFPGRFSGRQFSNSRSEMNVSTLELGDSALYLCASSSSTTGELFFGEGSRLTVL.

The rearrangement links TRBV6-2 or TRBV6-3 to TRBJ1-4, with 7 positions matching TRBD1. The CDR3 has 15 residues. CDR1 and CDR2 (germline): MNHEY, SVGEGT. Trimming at V came to 5 bases and at J to 3 bases, leaving 6 bases not matched to a gene. CDR3 nucleotide sequence: TGTGCCAGCAGTACCCAGGGACAGCCTAATGAAAAACTGTTTTTT. Translated, it gives CASSTQGQPNEKLFF.

This rearrangement joins TRBV20-1 to TRBJ2-7; 11 bases are shared with TRBD2. Germline trimming cut 5 bases from V and 5 bases from J; bases unmatched to any gene: 14. The germline V gene has CDR1 DFQATT and CDR2 SNEGSKA (reference sequence). There are 16 residues in the CDR3. The CDR3 reads CSAYNLLAGAPNEQYF. DNA of the CDR3: TGCAGTGCTTACAACCTACTAGCGGGGGCCCCTAACGAGCAGTACTTC.

This clonotype was observed at least ten times. The chain links TRBV29-1 to TRBJ2-7; D call uncertain. Germline V lookup: CDR1 SQVTM, CDR2 ANQGSEA. V lost 3 bases, J lost 6 bases, and 9 bases lay in between. The CDR3 extends over 11 amino acids. The CDR3 reads CSVEAYGEQYF. DNA of the CDR3: TGCAGCGTTGAGGCCTACGGCGAGCAGTACTTC.